These 3 T cell receptor beta chains were all obtained from the same sample, sequenced in a study of blood T cells in healthy people across ages. A second PCR, run for about 7 to 11 cycles, used a sample-barcoded 5' primer plus a J-beta primer mix. TCRdb re-analysed the 5' RACE reads in MiXCR, keeping a single row per CDR3 protein. This sample has some 1.8 million distinct CDR3 sequences, with approximately 39% found just once. The sequencing input was blood. The source of these receptors is a human donor in good health.

This clonotype was recorded a few times. J is TRBJ1-5 and V is TRBV7-3; TRBD1 matches at 9 bases. The germline V gene encodes CDR1 SGHTA and CDR2 FQGTGA. V gave up 4 bases and J gave up 8 bases; unmatched junction bases: 9. The CDR3 consists of 15 residues. The CDR3 spells CASSSYRTGVKPQHF. CDR3 bases: TGTGCCAGCAGCTCTTACCGGACAGGGGTCAAGCCCCAGCATTTT.

This clonotype has a handful of counts. The rearrangement joins TRBV18 to TRBJ2-1, with a possible D match to TRBD2 (7 bases). Trimming cost V 0 bases and J 15 bases, with 12 bases left between them. From germline, CDR1 is KGHSH and CDR2 LQKENI. This CDR3 spans 12 amino acids. CDR3 DNA sequence: TGTGCCAGCTCACCACCGGCGGGGGCTTGGTTCTTC. Protein product: CASSPPAGAWFF.

The chain couples TRBV6-5 to TRBJ2-3; tentatively, D is TRBD2 (6 bases). V shed 6 bases and J shed 2 bases, with 18 bases lying between them. This CDR3 has 16 amino acids. Germline V gives CDR1 MNHEY, CDR2 SVGAGI. The CDR3: CASRPGRGTNTDTQYF. The CDR3 DNA follows: TGTGCCAGCAGACCCGGGCGGGGCACCAACACAGATACGCAGTATTTT.